This paragraph covers one T cell receptor (beta chain) sequence. What it binds is not known. The sample carries other DNA sequences with the same CDR3. The sample comes from a study of T cell responses to AZD1222 COVID-19 vaccine. General study findings and limits: Vaccine-associated CD4 TCRs spanned spike, dominant at 160-218 and 743-854. Clonal diversity was possibly underestimated; the donors were predominantly white British and more often female.

Clones were read by immunoSEQ multiplex PCR, and TCRdb kept only the in-frame ones, dropping some. The table lists approximately 150,000 clones, 90% to 95% of them singletons, with 5.1% in the top ten. From germline, CDR1 is WSHSY and CDR2 SAAADI. The CDR3 runs 15 residues. V shed 3 bases, J shed 2 bases, and the junction held 6 bases outside the gene matches. The clonotype comes from an adult in good health. The J gene is TRBJ1-2, the V gene TRBV10-2, with 7 bases lining up with TRBD1. Sequences were derived from peripheral blood, sampled on day 0 of AZD1222 vaccination. The CDR3 DNA reads as TGCGCCAGCAGTGACCCGGGACAGACCAACTATGGCTACACCTTC. Residues: CASSDPGQTNYGYTF.